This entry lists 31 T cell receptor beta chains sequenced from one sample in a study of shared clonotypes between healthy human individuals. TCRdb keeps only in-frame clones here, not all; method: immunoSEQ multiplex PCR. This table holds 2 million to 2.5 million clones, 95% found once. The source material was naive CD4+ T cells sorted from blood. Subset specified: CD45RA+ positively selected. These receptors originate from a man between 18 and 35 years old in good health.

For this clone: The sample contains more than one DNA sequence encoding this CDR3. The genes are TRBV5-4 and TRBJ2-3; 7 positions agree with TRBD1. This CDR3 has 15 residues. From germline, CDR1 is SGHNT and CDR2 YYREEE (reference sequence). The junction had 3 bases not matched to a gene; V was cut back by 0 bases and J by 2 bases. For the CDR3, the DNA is TGTGCCAGCAGCTTGGGGACAGGACTCACAGATACGCAGTATTTT. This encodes CASSLGTGLTDTQYF.

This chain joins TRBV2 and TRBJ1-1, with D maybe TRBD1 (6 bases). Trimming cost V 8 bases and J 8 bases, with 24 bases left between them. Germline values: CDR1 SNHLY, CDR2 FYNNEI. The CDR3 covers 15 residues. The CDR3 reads CASAKGVDATREAFF. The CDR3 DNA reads TGTGCCAGCGCGAAGGGGGTGGACGCGACGAGGGAAGCTTTCTTT.

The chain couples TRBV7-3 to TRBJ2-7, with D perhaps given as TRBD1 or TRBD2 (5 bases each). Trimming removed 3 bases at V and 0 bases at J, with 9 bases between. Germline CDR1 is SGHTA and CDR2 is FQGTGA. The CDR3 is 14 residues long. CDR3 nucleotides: TGTGCCAGCAGCTTCTCTGGGACCTCCTACGAGCAGTACTTC. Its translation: CASSFSGTSYEQYF.

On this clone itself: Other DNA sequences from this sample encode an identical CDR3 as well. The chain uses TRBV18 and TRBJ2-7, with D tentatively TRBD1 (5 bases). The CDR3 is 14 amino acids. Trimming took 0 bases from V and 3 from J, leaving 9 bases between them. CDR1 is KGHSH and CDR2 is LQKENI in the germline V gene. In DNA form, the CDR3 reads TGTGCCAGCTCACCACCGGGGCAGATCTACGAGCAGTACTTC. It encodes CASSPPGQIYEQYF.

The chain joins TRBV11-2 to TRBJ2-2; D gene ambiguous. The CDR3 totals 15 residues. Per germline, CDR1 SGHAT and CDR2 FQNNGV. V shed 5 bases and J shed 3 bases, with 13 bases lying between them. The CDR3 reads CASSLLRQHTGELFF. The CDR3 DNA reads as TGTGCCAGCAGCCTTTTGAGGCAGCACACCGGGGAGCTGTTTTTT.

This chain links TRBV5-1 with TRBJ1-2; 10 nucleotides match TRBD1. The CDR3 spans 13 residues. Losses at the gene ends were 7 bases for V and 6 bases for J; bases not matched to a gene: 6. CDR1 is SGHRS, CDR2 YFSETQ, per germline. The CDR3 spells CASGDRGLDGYTF. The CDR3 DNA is TGCGCCAGCGGAGACAGGGGGCTCGATGGCTACACCTTC.

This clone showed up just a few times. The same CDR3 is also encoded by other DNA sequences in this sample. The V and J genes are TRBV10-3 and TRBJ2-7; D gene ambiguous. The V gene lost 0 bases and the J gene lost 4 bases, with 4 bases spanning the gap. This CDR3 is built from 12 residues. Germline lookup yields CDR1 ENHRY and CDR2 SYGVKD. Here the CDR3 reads CAISESAYEQYF. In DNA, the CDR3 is TGTGCCATCAGTGAGTCGGCGTACGAGCAGTACTTC.

CDR3 nucleotide sequence: TGTGCCAGCACCCCAGGAGATACGCAGTATTTT. This translates into CASTPGDTQYF. The chain uses TRBV5-8 and TRBJ2-3, with D unclear. The germline V gene encodes CDR1 SGHTS and CDR2 YDEGEE. The CDR3 totals 11 residues. V shed 6 bases and J shed 5 bases, with 7 bases lying between them.

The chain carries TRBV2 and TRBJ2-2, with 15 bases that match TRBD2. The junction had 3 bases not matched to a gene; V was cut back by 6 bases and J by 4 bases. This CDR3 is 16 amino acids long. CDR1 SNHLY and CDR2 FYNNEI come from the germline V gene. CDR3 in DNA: TGTGCCAGCAGAACGGGACTAGCGGGAGGCACCGGGGAGCTGTTTTTT. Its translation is CASRTGLAGGTGELFF.

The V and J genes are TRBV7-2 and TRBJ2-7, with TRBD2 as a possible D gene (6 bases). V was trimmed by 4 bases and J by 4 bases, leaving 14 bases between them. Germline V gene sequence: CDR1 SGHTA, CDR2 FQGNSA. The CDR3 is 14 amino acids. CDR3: CASSSQEGRYEQYF. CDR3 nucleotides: TGTGCCAGCAGCTCCCAGGAGGGGCGGTACGAGCAGTACTTC.

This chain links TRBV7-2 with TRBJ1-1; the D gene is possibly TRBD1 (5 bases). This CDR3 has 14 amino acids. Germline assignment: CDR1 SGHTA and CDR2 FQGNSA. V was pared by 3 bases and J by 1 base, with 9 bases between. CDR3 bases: TGTGCCAGCAGCTTGTACAGGTCGAACACTGAAGCTTTCTTT. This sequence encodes CASSLYRSNTEAFF.

CDR3 coding DNA: TGTGCCAGCAGCTATCGGGTTCCCTACGAGCAGTACTTC. Protein product: CASSYRVPYEQYF. The chain is built from TRBV28 and TRBJ2-7, with D unresolved. The germline V gene has CDR1 MDHEN and CDR2 SYDVKM. This CDR3 spans 13 amino acids. The V end was cut by 6 bases, the J end by 2 bases, with 11 bases between.

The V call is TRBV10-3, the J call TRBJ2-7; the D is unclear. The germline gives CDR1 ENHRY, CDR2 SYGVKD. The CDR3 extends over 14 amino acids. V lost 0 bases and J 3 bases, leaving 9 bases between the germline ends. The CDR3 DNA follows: TGTGCCATCAGTGAGTCGTGGACCCACTACGAGCAGTACTTC. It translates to CAISESWTHYEQYF.

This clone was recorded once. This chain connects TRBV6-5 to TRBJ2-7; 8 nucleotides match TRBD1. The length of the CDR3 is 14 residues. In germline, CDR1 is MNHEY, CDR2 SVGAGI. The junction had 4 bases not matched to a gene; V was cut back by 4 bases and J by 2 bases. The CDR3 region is CASSLTGATYEQYF. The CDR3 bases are TGTGCCAGCAGTTTGACAGGGGCCACCTACGAGCAGTACTTC.

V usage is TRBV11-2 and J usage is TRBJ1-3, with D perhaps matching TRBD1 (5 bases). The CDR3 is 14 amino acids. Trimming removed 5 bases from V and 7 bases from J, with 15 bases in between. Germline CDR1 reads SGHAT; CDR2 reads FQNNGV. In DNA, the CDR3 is TGTGCCAGCAGCGCGAGTTCGGGGGGGAACACCATATATTTT. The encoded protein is CASSASSGGNTIYF.

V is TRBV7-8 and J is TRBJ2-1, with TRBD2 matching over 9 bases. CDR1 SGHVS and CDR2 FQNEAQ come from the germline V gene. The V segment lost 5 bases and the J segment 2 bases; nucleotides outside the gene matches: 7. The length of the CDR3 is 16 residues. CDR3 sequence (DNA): TGTGCCAGCAGCCTAAGGACTAGCGAGACCTACAATGAGCAGTTCTTC. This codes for CASSLRTSETYNEQFF.

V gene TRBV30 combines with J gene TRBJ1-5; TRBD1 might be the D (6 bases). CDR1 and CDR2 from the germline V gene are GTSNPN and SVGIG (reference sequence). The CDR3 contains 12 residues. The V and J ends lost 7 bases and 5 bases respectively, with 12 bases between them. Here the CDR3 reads CAFSGEDQPQHF. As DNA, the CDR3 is TGTGCCTTCTCAGGGGAGGATCAGCCCCAGCATTTT.

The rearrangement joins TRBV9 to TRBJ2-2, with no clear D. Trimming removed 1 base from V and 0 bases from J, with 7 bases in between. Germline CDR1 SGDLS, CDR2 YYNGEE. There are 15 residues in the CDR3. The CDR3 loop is CASSVYGANTGELFF. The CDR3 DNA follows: TGTGCCAGCAGCGTATACGGAGCGAACACCGGGGAGCTGTTTTTT.

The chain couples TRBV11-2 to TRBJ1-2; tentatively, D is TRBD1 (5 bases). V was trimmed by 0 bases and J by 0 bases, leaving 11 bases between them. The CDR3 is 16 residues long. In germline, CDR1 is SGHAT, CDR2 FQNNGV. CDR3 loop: CASSLDSPTANYGYTF. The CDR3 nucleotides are TGTGCCAGCAGCTTAGATTCCCCGACAGCTAACTATGGCTACACCTTC. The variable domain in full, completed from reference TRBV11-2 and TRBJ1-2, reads EAGVAQSPRYKIIEKRQSVAFWCNPISGHATLYWYQQILGQGPKLLIQFQNNGVVDDSQLPKDRFSAERLKGVDSTLKIQPAKLEDSAVYLCASSLDSPTANYGYTFGSGTRLTVV.

The CDR3 DNA sequence: TGTGCCAGCAGCTCGGGACAGTCGATTGAAAAACTGTTTTTT. Translating it yields CASSSGQSIEKLFF. The chain is built from TRBV7-9 and TRBJ1-4, with 7 bases matching TRBD1. The junction had 6 bases not matched to a gene; V was cut back by 4 bases and J by 7 bases. The CDR3 consists of 14 residues. The V gene's germline CDR1 is SEHNR and CDR2 FQNEAQ (reference sequence).

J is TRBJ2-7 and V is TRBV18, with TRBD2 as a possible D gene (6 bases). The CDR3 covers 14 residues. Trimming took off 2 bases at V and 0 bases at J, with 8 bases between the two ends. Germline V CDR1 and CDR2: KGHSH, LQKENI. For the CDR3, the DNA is TGTGCCAGCTCACCAGGGGGGTTCTCCTACGAGCAGTACTTC. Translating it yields CASSPGGFSYEQYF. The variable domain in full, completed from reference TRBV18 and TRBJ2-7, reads NAGVMQNPRHLVRRRGQEARLRCSPMKGHSHVYWYRQLPEEGLKFMVYLQKENIIDESGMPKERFSAEFPKEGPSILRIQQVVRGDSAAYFCASSPGGFSYEQYFGPGTRLTVT.

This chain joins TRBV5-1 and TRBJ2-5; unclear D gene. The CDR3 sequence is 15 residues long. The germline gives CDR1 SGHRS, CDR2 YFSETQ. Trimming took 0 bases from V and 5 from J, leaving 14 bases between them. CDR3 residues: CASSLGASHFETQYF. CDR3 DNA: TGCGCCAGCAGCTTGGGGGCCTCGCATTTCGAGACCCAGTACTTC.

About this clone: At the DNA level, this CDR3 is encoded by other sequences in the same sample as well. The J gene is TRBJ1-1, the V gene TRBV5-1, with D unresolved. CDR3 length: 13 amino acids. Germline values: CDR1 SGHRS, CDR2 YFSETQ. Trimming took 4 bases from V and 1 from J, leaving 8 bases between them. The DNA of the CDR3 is TGCGCCAGCAGCGTCCGGGAGAACACTGAAGCTTTCTTT. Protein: CASSVRENTEAFF.

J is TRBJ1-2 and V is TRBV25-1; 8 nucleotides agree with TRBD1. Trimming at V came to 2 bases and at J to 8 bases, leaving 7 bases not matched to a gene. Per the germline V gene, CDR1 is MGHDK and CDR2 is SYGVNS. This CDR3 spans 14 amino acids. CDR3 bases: TGTGCCAGCAGTGAACCCGGGACAGGCGGGGGCTACACCTTC. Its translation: CASSEPGTGGGYTF.

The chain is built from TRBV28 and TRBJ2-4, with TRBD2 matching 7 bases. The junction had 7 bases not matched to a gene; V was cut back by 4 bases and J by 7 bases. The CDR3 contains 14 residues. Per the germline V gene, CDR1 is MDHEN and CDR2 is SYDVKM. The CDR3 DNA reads TGTGCCAGCAGTTCCCCTGGGGGGGATAACATTCAGTACTTC. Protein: CASSSPGGDNIQYF.

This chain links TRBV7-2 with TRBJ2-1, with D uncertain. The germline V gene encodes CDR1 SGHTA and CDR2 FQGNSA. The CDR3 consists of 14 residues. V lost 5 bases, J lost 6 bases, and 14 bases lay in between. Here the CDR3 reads CASSVRTGANEQFF. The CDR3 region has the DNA TGTGCCAGCAGCGTCCGGACCGGTGCCAATGAGCAGTTCTTC.

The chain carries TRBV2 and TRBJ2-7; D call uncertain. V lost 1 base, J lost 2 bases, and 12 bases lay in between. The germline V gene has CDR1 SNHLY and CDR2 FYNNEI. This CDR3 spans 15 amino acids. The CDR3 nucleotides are TGTGCCAGCAGTGAAGGGTGGCCTTCGCCCTACGAGCAGTACTTC. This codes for CASSEGWPSPYEQYF.

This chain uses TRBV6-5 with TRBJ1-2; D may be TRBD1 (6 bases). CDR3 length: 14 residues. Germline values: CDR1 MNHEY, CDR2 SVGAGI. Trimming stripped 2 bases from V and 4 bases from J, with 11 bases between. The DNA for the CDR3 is TGTGCCAGCAGTTACCAGATCAGGGGCTATGGCTACACCTTC. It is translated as CASSYQIRGYGYTF.

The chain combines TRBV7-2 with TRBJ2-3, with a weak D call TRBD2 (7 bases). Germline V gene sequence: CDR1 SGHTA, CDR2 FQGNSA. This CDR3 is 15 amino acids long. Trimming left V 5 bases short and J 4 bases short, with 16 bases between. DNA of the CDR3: TGTGCCAGCAGCCCAGGGAGGGGGGCCCCAGATACGCAGTATTTT. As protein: CASSPGRGAPDTQYF.

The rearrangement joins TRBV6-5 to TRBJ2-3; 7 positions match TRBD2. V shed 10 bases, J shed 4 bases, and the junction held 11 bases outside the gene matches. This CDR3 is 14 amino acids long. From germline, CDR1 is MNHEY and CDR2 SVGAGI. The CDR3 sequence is CATRLAPGSDTQYF. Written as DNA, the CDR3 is TGTGCCACCCGACTAGCCCCTGGTTCAGATACGCAGTATTTT.

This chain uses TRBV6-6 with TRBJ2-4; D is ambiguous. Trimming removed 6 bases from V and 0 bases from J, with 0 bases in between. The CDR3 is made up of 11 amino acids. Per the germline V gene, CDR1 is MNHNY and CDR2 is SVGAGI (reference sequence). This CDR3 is CASRAKNIQYF. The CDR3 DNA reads TGTGCCAGCAGAGCCAAAAACATTCAGTACTTC.